Below are 14 T cell receptor beta chains sequenced from a single sample in a study of a mutant IDH1 vaccine in newly diagnosed glioma. This sample's time point: week 35, safety follow-up. The vaccine gave 300 ug of a 20-mer mutant IDH1 peptide subcutaneously per dose. Sequencing was performed with immunoSEQ multiplex PCR; in TCRdb, only in-frame clones are kept and a portion is missing. The table has tens of thousands of clones, around four fifths seen once. No antigen has been assigned to these receptors. The input for sequencing was PBMCs, taken from a glioma patient whose treatment included an IDH1 peptide vaccine. The receptors originated from a woman between 18 and 30 years old with glioma.

This chain connects TRBV7-2 to TRBJ2-7; 12 positions agree with TRBD2. The V and J ends lost 4 bases and 1 base, in that order; junction bases with no gene match: 11. The CDR3 runs 18 residues. Germline V CDR1 and CDR2: SGHTA, FQGNSA. CDR3: CASSSNLAGGPSSYEQYF. The CDR3 DNA sequence: TGTGCCAGCAGCTCCAACCTAGCGGGGGGGCCCTCTTCCTACGAGCAGTACTTC. The full variable domain, in which reference TRBV7-2 and TRBJ2-7 provide the parts outside the CDR3, is GAGVSQSPSNKVTEKGKDVELRCDPISGHTALYWYRQSLGQGLEFLIYFQGNSAPDKSGLPSDRFSAERTGGSVSTLTIQRTQQEDSAVYLCASSSNLAGGPSSYEQYFGPGTRLTVT.

This rearrangement joins TRBV29-1 to TRBJ2-5, with D unclear. Germline V gene data show CDR1 as SQVTM and CDR2 as ANQGSEA. This CDR3 region has 15 residues. Deletions cut 1 base from V and 1 base from J, with 13 bases between. CDR3 sequence: CSVEVRSQSQETQYF. The CDR3 nucleotides read TGCAGCGTTGAAGTACGGTCACAGAGCCAAGAGACCCAGTACTTC.

The chain employs TRBV5-4 and TRBJ2-2, with 7 bases that match TRBD1. There are 14 residues in the CDR3. The junction had 6 bases not matched to a gene; V was cut back by 7 bases and J by 3 bases. Germline V lookup: CDR1 SGHNT, CDR2 YYREEE (reference sequence). CDR3 nucleotide sequence: TGTGCCAGCGGCCAGGGGGATTACACCGGGGAGCTGTTTTTT. Encoded protein: CASGQGDYTGELFF.

The V call is TRBV7-9, the J call TRBJ2-5; a possible D gene is TRBD1 (5 bases). Germline CDR1 reads SEHNR; CDR2 reads FQNEAQ (reference sequence). V lost 1 base, J lost 5 bases, and 20 bases lay in between. The CDR3 runs to 17 residues. This chain's CDR3 is CASSLGGEQSLRETQYF. The DNA of the CDR3 is TGTGCCAGCAGCTTAGGGGGCGAACAGTCCTTGAGGGAGACCCAGTACTTC.

This sequence joins TRBV19 and TRBJ1-4; D not resolved. Germline V lookup: CDR1 LNHDA, CDR2 SQIVND (reference sequence). V was cut by 7 bases and J by 5 bases, with 20 bases left in between. This CDR3 is 16 amino acids long. The CDR3 loop is CASTPRRRPANEKLFF. The CDR3 DNA follows: TGTGCCAGTACTCCTCGGAGGAGGCCAGCCAATGAAAAACTGTTTTTT.

The CDR3 loop reads CASTDPRGGYNEQFF. In DNA, the CDR3 is TGTGCCAGCACGGATCCGAGGGGGGGTTACAATGAGCAGTTCTTC. The chain joins TRBV6-5 to TRBJ2-1; TRBD2 is a possible D gene (7 bases). V was trimmed by 7 bases and J by 4 bases, leaving 17 bases between them. Per germline, CDR1 MNHEY and CDR2 SVGAGI. The CDR3 consists of 15 residues.

This clone has a single count. This rearrangement joins TRBV2 to TRBJ1-3; D gene unclear. Germline values: CDR1 SNHLY, CDR2 FYNNEI. Trimming took 6 bases from V and 2 from J, leaving 17 bases between them. The CDR3 runs 16 residues. This chain's CDR3 is CASSPPPVGPGNTIYF. The CDR3 coding sequence is TGTGCCAGCAGCCCCCCCCCGGTGGGCCCTGGAAACACCATATATTTT. The complete variable domain, with remaining parts taken from reference TRBV2 and TRBJ1-3, reads EPEVTQTPSHQVTQMGQEVILRCVPISNHLYFYWYRQILGQKVEFLVSFYNNEISEKSEIFDDQFSVERPDGSNFTLKIRSTKLEDSAMYFCASSPPPVGPGNTIYFGEGSWLTVV.

This sequence joins TRBV6-1 and TRBJ2-7; D is uncertain. This CDR3 spans 15 amino acids. The V end lost 1 base, the J end lost 0 bases, and 10 bases lay between the germline ends. Germline loops: CDR1 MNHNS, CDR2 SASEGT. This CDR3 is CASSEGSGGSYEQYF. DNA of the CDR3: TGTGCCAGCAGTGAAGGTTCCGGTGGCTCCTACGAGCAGTACTTC.

This chain uses TRBV10-3 with TRBJ1-5; TRBD1 matches 7 bases. This CDR3 contains 14 residues. The germline gives CDR1 ENHRY, CDR2 SYGVKD. After removal of 6 bases from V and 1 base from J, the junction contained 3 bases not matched to a gene. The CDR3 DNA reads TGTGCCATCAGGGGGGGACAGAGCAATCAGCCCCAGCATTTT. Encoded protein: CAIRGGQSNQPQHF.

The chain joins TRBV2 to TRBJ1-5; D uncertain. Germline loops: CDR1 SNHLY, CDR2 FYNNEI. Trimming removed 4 bases at V and 0 bases at J, with 7 bases between. The CDR3 is 14 residues long. The CDR3 reads CASSGIYSNQPQHF. CDR3 nucleotides: TGTGCCAGCAGTGGCATCTATAGCAATCAGCCCCAGCATTTT.

The V gene is TRBV14, the J gene TRBJ2-7; 7 bases are a match to TRBD2. CDR1 and CDR2 (germline): SGHDN, FVKESK. The ends lost 1 base at V and 6 bases at J; junction bases unmatched: 3. This CDR3 spans 13 amino acids. CDR3 in amino acids: CASSQAGGGEQYF. CDR3 coding DNA: TGTGCCAGCAGCCAAGCCGGCGGGGGCGAGCAGTACTTC.

CDR3 sequence (DNA): TGTGCCAGCAGCTTAGAGGCGCCCGAGCAGTACTTC. Translation: CASSLEAPEQYF. V and J are TRBV7-9 and TRBJ2-7; no clear D. This CDR3 is 12 amino acids long. Trimming left V 1 base short and J 6 bases short, with 7 bases between. Germline V lookup: CDR1 SEHNR, CDR2 FQNEAQ (reference sequence).

The chain couples TRBV7-7 to TRBJ1-1; TRBD1 aligns across 7 bases. The ends lost 2 bases at V and 14 bases at J; junction bases unmatched: 11. CDR1 SSHAT and CDR2 FNYEAQ come from the germline V gene (reference sequence). CDR3 length: 13 residues. Here the CDR3 DNA reads TGTGCCAGCAGCTTAAGGGACGGGACAGTAATCTTCTTT. This gives the protein CASSLRDGTVIFF.

The chain employs TRBV5-1 and TRBJ2-3; D could derive from TRBD1 or TRBD2 (5 bases each). The CDR3 contains 15 residues. The germline CDR1 and CDR2 sequences are SGHRS and YFSETQ. Trimming shortened V by 5 bases and J by 0 bases, and 13 bases separated the two germline ends. Here the CDR3 DNA reads TGCGCCAGCAGGGGGGTCGGCGGTAGCACAGATACGCAGTATTTT. Amino acid sequence: CASRGVGGSTDTQYF.